The 10 T cell receptor beta chains presented below share a single source sample, sequenced in a study of blood T cell repertoires in COVID-19. Assay used: immunoSEQ multiplex PCR; TCRdb lists only in-frame clones, some missing. This table has 150,000 or so clones, 80% to 90% appearing once. The sample taken for sequencing was PBMCs or T cells enriched from blood (not recorded which). The receptors stem from a man between 45 and 60 years old who had recovered from COVID-19.

The V gene is TRBV7-8, the J gene TRBJ1-4, with a possible D match to TRBD1 (5 bases). The CDR3 spans 15 residues. Germline assignment: CDR1 SGHVS and CDR2 FQNEAQ. V was cut by 4 bases and J by 7 bases, with 16 bases left in between. Here the CDR3 reads CASSSRGGGVEKLFF. The CDR3 region has the DNA TGTGCCAGCAGCTCCCGCGGCGGAGGGGTTGAAAAACTGTTTTTT.

This clone was picked up a small number of times. The gene calls are TRBV6-4 and TRBJ2-4, with 7 bases aligning to TRBD1. CDR3 size: 16 residues. Germline trimming cut 5 bases from V and 5 bases from J; bases unmatched to any gene: 12. Germline V gene lookup returns CDR1 MRHNA and CDR2 SNTAGT. In nucleotides, the CDR3 is TGTGCCAGCAGTAGTACGACAGGGATTGGAGAAAACATTCAGTACTTC. The encoded protein is CASSSTTGIGENIQYF.

The chain employs TRBV7-8 and TRBJ2-5, with TRBD2 matching 10 bases. Trimming at V came to 0 bases and at J to 2 bases, leaving 6 bases not matched to a gene. The CDR3 runs 17 residues. Per germline, CDR1 SGHVS and CDR2 FQNEAQ. CDR3 sequence (DNA): TGTGCCAGCAGCTTAGCGCGGCTAGCGGGGGAGCAAGAGACCCAGTACTTC. It specifies CASSLARLAGEQETQYF. Complete variable domain (other parts from reference TRBV7-8 and TRBJ2-5): GAGVSQSPRYKVAKRGQDVALRCDPISGHVSLFWYQQALGQGPEFLTYFQNEAQLDKSGLPSDRFFAERPEGSVSTLKIQRTQQEDSAVYLCASSLARLAGEQETQYFGPGTRLLVL.

The chain uses TRBV30 and TRBJ2-1; 7 bases align to TRBD2. The CDR3 covers 19 residues. Per germline, CDR1 GTSNPN and CDR2 SVGIG (reference sequence). The V and J ends lost 4 bases and 7 bases, in that order; junction bases with no gene match: 25. Written as DNA, the CDR3 is TGTGCCTGGACACGATGGGGACTAACCATCCCGGGCACTACAAATGAGCAGTTCTTC. Translation: CAWTRWGLTIPGTTNEQFF.

CDR3 nucleotides: TGTGCCAGCAGTTTATACAGGCTGAACACTGAAGCTTTCTTT. This codes for CASSLYRLNTEAFF. This rearrangement joins TRBV28 to TRBJ1-1; D is possibly TRBD1 (5 bases). V lost 1 base and J 0 bases, leaving 6 bases between the germline ends. Germline values: CDR1 MDHEN, CDR2 SYDVKM. This CDR3 has 14 residues.

This chain connects TRBV7-9 to TRBJ2-1; 7 positions match TRBD2. The CDR3 length is 16 residues. The germline V gene has CDR1 SEHNR and CDR2 FQNEAQ (reference sequence). Unmatched junction bases numbered 9, after V lost 5 bases and J lost 2 bases. As DNA, the CDR3 is TGTGCCAGCAGCGCACGGACTAGTCTTGCCTACAATGAGCAGTTCTTC. It is translated as CASSARTSLAYNEQFF.

V and J are TRBV7-2 and TRBJ2-1; 8 bases align to TRBD2. From germline, CDR1 is SGHTA and CDR2 FQGNSA. This CDR3 spans 16 amino acids. The ends lost 1 base at V and 3 bases at J; junction bases unmatched: 5. CDR3 nucleotide sequence: TGTGCCAGCAGCTTAGTCGGGGGGGCGTTCTACAATGAGCAGTTCTTC. Its protein is CASSLVGGAFYNEQFF.

The rearrangement joins TRBV7-2 to TRBJ1-4; unclear D gene. This CDR3 has 15 amino acids. V lost 5 bases, J lost 2 bases, and 12 bases lay in between. The V gene's germline CDR1 is SGHTA and CDR2 FQGNSA. The CDR3 nucleotides are TGTGCCAGCAGCCCAGGACTGGGCACTAATGAAAAACTGTTTTTT. Protein product: CASSPGLGTNEKLFF.

This chain links TRBV6-5 with TRBJ1-2; D is undetermined. The length of the CDR3 is 13 residues. V gave up 6 bases and J gave up 0 bases, with 8 bases separating them. Germline V gives CDR1 MNHEY, CDR2 SVGAGI. CDR3 DNA sequence: TGTGCCAGCAGCTTAGATCCTAACTATGGCTACACCTTC. Translation gives CASSLDPNYGYTF.

The table lists this clone with a few counts. The rearrangement joins TRBV5-6 to TRBJ2-5; 12 nucleotides line up with TRBD2. The CDR3 runs 16 residues. V lost 4 bases, J lost 5 bases, and 9 bases stayed unmatched. Germline V gene sequence: CDR1 SGHDT, CDR2 YYEEEE. In nucleotides, the CDR3 is TGTGCCAGCAGCCCGGGTGGCCTAGCGGGAGGGGAGACCCAGTACTTC. This sequence encodes CASSPGGLAGGETQYF.